A single sample is the source of the 8 T cell receptor beta chains below, sequenced in a study of T cell responses to AZD1222 COVID-19 vaccine. Sequenced by immunoSEQ multiplex PCR; TCRdb stores in-frame clones only, minus some. In the table there are around 120,000 clones, roughly 87% of which are singletons. The specimen comprised peripheral blood, sampled on day 0 of AZD1222 vaccination. These receptors came from an adult in good health.

The chain employs TRBV7-3 and TRBJ2-3; 9 nucleotides line up with TRBD2. Germline V gene lookup returns CDR1 SGHTA and CDR2 FQGTGA. CDR3 size: 17 residues. The V and J ends lost 5 bases and 1 base, in that order; junction bases with no gene match: 10. In nucleotides, the CDR3 is TGTGCCAGCAGCCCCCTCCCCGAGCGGGGGGGCACAGATACGCAGTATTTT. Protein product: CASSPLPERGGTDTQYF.

The chain couples TRBV7-9 to TRBJ1-5, with D possibly matching TRBD1 (5 bases). The CDR3 runs 14 residues. The germline CDR1 and CDR2 sequences are SEHNR and FQNEAQ (reference sequence). The ends were cut back, 5 bases at V and 5 bases at J, with 13 bases in the middle. The CDR3 reads CASSLDWDDQPQHF. The CDR3 DNA follows: TGTGCCAGCAGCCTCGACTGGGACGATCAGCCCCAGCATTTT.

This rearrangement joins TRBV5-6 to TRBJ1-1, with D possibly TRBD1 on 6 matching bases. Deletions cut 4 bases from V and 1 base from J, with 8 bases between. The CDR3 has 13 residues. Germline CDR1 is SGHDT and CDR2 is YYEEEE. CDR3 sequence reads: CASSPTGNTEAFF. CDR3 DNA: TGTGCCAGCAGCCCGACAGGGAACACTGAAGCTTTCTTT.

The rearrangement joins TRBV28 to TRBJ2-7; D call uncertain. Between the trimmed V and J ends, which lost 2 bases and 2 bases, there was a span of 1 base. CDR3 length: 11 amino acids. The germline V gene encodes CDR1 MDHEN and CDR2 SYDVKM. The CDR3 spells CASSLPYEQYF. DNA for the CDR3: TGTGCCAGCAGTTTACCCTACGAGCAGTACTTC.

This clone came up once. V gene TRBV28 combines with J gene TRBJ2-5, with TRBD2 as a possible D gene (7 bases). V was shortened by 8 bases and J by 1 base, with 17 bases between the two germline ends. Germline CDR1 reads MDHEN; CDR2 reads SYDVKM. The CDR3 consists of 15 residues. The CDR3: CASSSAGASQETQYF. The CDR3 coding sequence is TGTGCCAGCTCCTCGGCGGGGGCAAGCCAAGAGACCCAGTACTTC.

This chain connects TRBV6-4 to TRBJ2-1; 7 nucleotides line up with TRBD2. The CDR3 length is 16 residues. After removal of 7 bases from V and 0 bases from J, the junction contained 9 bases not matched to a gene. Germline V gene data show CDR1 as MRHNA and CDR2 as SNTAGT. CDR3 protein: CASKAGSLSSYNEQFF. In DNA form, the CDR3 reads TGTGCCAGCAAAGCGGGGTCTCTTAGCTCCTACAATGAGCAGTTCTTC.

The gene calls are TRBV2 and TRBJ1-1; D is uncertain. Trimming took 6 bases from V and 4 from J, leaving 12 bases between them. Germline loops: CDR1 SNHLY, CDR2 FYNNEI. This CDR3 is 13 amino acids long. CDR3 bases: TGTGCCAGCAGAGTAACAGCTGGCACTGAAGCTTTCTTT. It is translated as CASRVTAGTEAFF. The complete variable domain, with remaining parts taken from reference TRBV2 and TRBJ1-1, reads EPEVTQTPSHQVTQMGQEVILRCVPISNHLYFYWYRQILGQKVEFLVSFYNNEISEKSEIFDDQFSVERPDGSNFTLKIRSTKLEDSAMYFCASRVTAGTEAFFGQGTRLTVV.

This clone was observed at least ten times. The chain is built from TRBV4-2 and TRBJ1-2; no definite D call. CDR1 and CDR2 from the germline V gene are LGHNA and YNFKEQ. CDR3 length: 17 amino acids. V was shortened by 0 bases and J by 5 bases, with 19 bases between the two germline ends. The CDR3 sequence: CASSQDFPPGFGYGYTF. The CDR3 DNA reads as TGTGCCAGCAGCCAAGATTTCCCTCCCGGATTCGGGTATGGCTACACCTTC.